This T cell receptor (beta chain) appears in the sequencing data of a study of cytomegalovirus exposure and HLA in healthy donors (TCRdb year 2017). At the level of the whole study: According to an earlier analysis of several hundred of the donors, roughly 180 million T cells yielded some 120 million unique TCR beta sequences and about 280 Gb of sequence data. The number of donors typed differed by locus, with 629-630 for A, B, C, DRB1 and DQB1, more than 500 for DQA1, over 600 for DPA1, and 472 for DPB1. In addition to the first cohort of 500 to 850 subjects, a separate validation cohort of about 120 different subjects was used. Roughly five DR-DQ haplotypes were handled as single units for association and clustering, since linkage in the cohort was strong. In the later analysis, no new phenotypic data were used to find candidate immune exposures; instead, reliance was placed on TCR beta sequences and their occurrence across donors. To predict cytomegalovirus infection status, the study combined high-throughput TCR immunosequencing, statistical association of individual TCRs with disease status, and machine learning. In a later genetic analysis, genome-wide SNP genotypes for about three fifths of the 666 donors were used, and that subset was treated as a discovery cohort. An early release that covered some 640 HLA-typed donors contained approximately 300 gigabases of sequencing data and roughly 84 million unique TCR sequences. The study was designed to test whether signatures of past pathogen exposure could be identified by cataloging public T cell receptors. Of the 300 to 500 genotyped donors, 75% to 85% were placed in the genetic ancestry cluster associated with self-reported Caucasian donors. Every repertoire in the discovery cohort had been generated on one and the same sequencing platform. Alongside the repertoire data, information on donor age, sex, ethnicity and CMV serostatus was compiled. In a later analysis, previously published TCR beta repertoires from 666 donors were re-analyzed and high-resolution HLA genotyping was added so that TCR occurrence patterns could be studied. Using immunosequencing, the study profiled T cell repertoires from some 670 subjects and related those repertoires to cytomegalovirus serostatus. An earlier analysis of fewer than 700 of the donors applied high-throughput TCR beta sequencing to assess whether each TCR beta V gene segment acted as functional or pseudogenic. On average, 235,054 unique TCR beta nucleotide sequences were sequenced per donor among 398 genotyped donors of the cohort, with 15% to 20% of those sequences being non-productive. Both class I and class II loci were covered by HLA typing, at four-digit resolution. Findings and caveats that apply to the study as a whole: Most TCR sequences were seen in very few donors, while some public TCRs were found in many individuals. In the study, 150 to 200 TCR beta chains were listed as associated with cytomegalovirus. In a later analysis, TCR association rates were found to vary across HLA loci, with the most associated TCRs seen for DRB1 alleles and the fewest for HLA-C alleles. A further reported finding was that TCR beta sequences accurately predicted the HLA-A and HLA-B alleles for most subjects in the first cohort. In a later genetic analysis, fewer N-insertions in productive TCRs were reported among donors in an Asian-associated ancestry cluster than the roughly 700-donor mean. Some 15 rarely observed V segments, including chromosome 9 orphons, were excluded from the earlier analysis of almost 600 of the donors because counts were too low. Linkage disequilibrium might explain the correlated functional status among segregating V segments, but an unknown experimental factor could not be ruled out. In vitro tests confirmed that a few of the cytomegalovirus-associated TCR beta chains recognize cytomegalovirus antigens. In this cohort, only TCR beta chains were sequenced, and detectable features were limited by the absence of alpha or paired-chain data. A group of highly shared sequence variants was considered likely to be a technical artifact of the sequencing pipeline. A later analysis associated 17,000 or so TCR beta sequences with specific HLA alleles at a false discovery rate of 0.05. A later analysis found that HLA-associated TCR beta chains were more clonally expanded and had lower generation probabilities than equally common non-associated chains. Cytomegalovirus status was reported to be diagnosed by the classifier with high specificity and sensitivity in both the original and validation cohorts. Roughly uniform sequencing depth across donors was assumed in presence/absence analyses, although this assumption may not hold. An association between a missense DCLRE1C variant and V-gene and J-gene trimming of TCR beta chains was found in a later genetic analysis and replicated in an independent cohort. In an earlier analysis of more than 450 of the donors, most TCR beta V segments were observed in productive rearrangements about 87% or about 30% of the time, broadly matching IMGT annotations. According to a later analysis, parvovirus B19, influenza, CMV and Epstein-Barr virus appeared linked to several top co-occurrence clusters. When HLA alleles, especially DR and DQ, strongly co-occurred, attributing TCR associations to individual alleles was difficult. For the cohort, immune exposure information was limited to CMV serostatus. A later analysis found that most CMV-associated TCR beta chains appeared HLA-restricted, with HLA associations seemingly driven largely by CMV exposure. The 87-base-pair reads could not distinguish some IMGT-functional V segments, including TRBV6-2 and TRBV6-3, so those segments were excluded. According to the authors, the approach could potentially be generalized to other disease states and immunological phenotypes. HLA typing was unavailable for some donors at each locus, so association tests used only the typed subset.

The library was made by the immunoSEQ multiplex PCR assay. The multiplex PCR relied on a mix of 60 forward primers for TCR Vbeta segments and 13 reverse primers for TCR Jbeta segments. The CDR3 region of rearranged TCR beta genes was amplified from genomic DNA with a multiplex PCR assay. Amplified TCR beta libraries were sequenced as 87-base-pair reads on the Illumina HiSeq System. The authors' pipeline ran thus. A later analysis tallied 75 million to 95 million unique TCR beta chains across the 700 or so repertoires, and about 12 million of those chains were shared by two or more donors. Raw reads were error-corrected and collapsed into unique sequences with a nearest-neighbor algorithm that merged closely related sequences to remove PCR and sequencing errors. CDR3 sequences were aligned to IMGT reference sequences to assign V, D and J gene segments. For a sequence to be retained, a match of at least six nucleotides was required to both a V gene segment and a J gene segment. Rearrangements were called productive when the CDR3 lacked stop codons and stayed in frame with V and J; all others were non-productive. Following IMGT convention, CDR3 was defined as the stretch from the second conserved V-encoded cysteine up to the conserved J-encoded phenylalanine. In an earlier analysis of approximately 500 of the donors, sequences lacking an unambiguous match to a single V gene segment were excluded. An earlier analysis of 587 of the donors called V segments functional above 56.7% productive rearrangements and segregating when the between-donor standard deviation exceeded 5%. To diagnose cytomegalovirus status from the catalog of TCR beta chain sequences, a statistical classification framework was built. In a later analysis, TCR nucleotide sequences were compared against IMGT/GENE-DB human TR gene sequences so that V and J genes could be assigned. The TCRdist pipeline was used in a later analysis to assign CDR3 sequences and most-parsimonious VDJ recombination scenarios. A later analysis defined each TCR beta chain by its CDR3 amino acid sequence plus V-gene family, and excluded reads lacking a unique V-gene family. In a later analysis, approximately 640 highly shared, low-generation-probability nucleotide sequences were removed to address suspected cross-contamination and a sequencing artifact. A later analysis calculated a clonal expansion index for each public chain from normalized within-repertoire ranks of inferred template counts. Generation probabilities in a later analysis came from a VDJ recombination model fitted to out-of-frame rearrangements, and those results were checked against IGoR. Hypergeometric tests were used in a later analysis to score TCR-TCR, TCR-HLA and TCR-CMV co-occurrence, with a repertoire-size bias correction applied to the TCR pairs. False discovery rates were estimated in a later analysis by permuting HLA or CMV assignments 20 times. In a later analysis, co-occurring TCRs were grouped using DBSCAN, and TCRdist sequence similarity was added for clustering within HLA-allele-positive subsets. Repertoires with fewer than 30,000 or more than 120,000 public chains were left out of co-occurrence clustering, as were roughly five repertoires with anomalous nucleotide sharing. Imported from immuneACCESS, the table was reduced by TCRdb to in-frame sequences with V and J called. These copies leave out some clones; in studies compared against another copy, an unresolved V gene accounts for under half, and the cause of the remainder is not known. The D gene and trimming were derived from the DNA, and the V and J assignments and clone size from that table. Recorded for this sample are over 45,000 clones; approximately 80% of them occurred a single time. The ten largest make up about 4.3% of the sample.

In total, roughly 670 healthy bone marrow donors made up the cohort. All cohort members were sampled while nominally healthy, although unrecorded immune exposures were likely present. The donor was CMV seronegative and belonged to the group of 350 or so seronegative cohort members. Every donor gave a peripheral blood sample, and the peripheral blood mononuclear cells from that sample were used for TCR beta sequencing. Genomic DNA was extracted from the blood cell samples with the Qiagen DNeasy Blood Extraction Kit. V loses 6 bases, J loses 7 bases, and the germline ends lie 12 bases apart. The germline V gene (reference sequence) sets CDR1 to DFQATT and CDR2 to SNEGSKA. The CDR3 contains 11 residues, cysteine and phenylalanine counted. Only the CDR3 portion is preserved as DNA: 33 bases, with reading frame beginning at the first base. Regarding this clone: Its recognized antigen is unknown. The record has no base qualities; no much larger clone is one base away.

The V gene is TRBV20-1 and the J gene is TRBJ1-1; TRBD1 is a possible D gene, resting on 6 matching bases. The sequenced sample consisted of PBMCs. This receptor was identified in a man aged 25 to 45 in good health and CMV-seronegative. CDR3 region: CSAKDRLEAFF. The DNA sequence is TGCAGTGCCAAAGACAGGCTTGAAGCTTTCTTT.